A selection of T cell receptor beta chains follows, all from one sample in a study of T cell repertoires in cytomegalovirus infection. Antigens of these TCRs are unknown. TCRdb passed the reads through MiXCR, listing each CDR3 protein once. The data hold 300,000 to 400,000 distinct CDR3 sequences, with about 28% observed a single time. The sequencing here drew on cultured PBMCs, taken from culture after CMV antigen stimulation. These receptors came from a human donor in good health (CMV status not recorded). Some clones in this sample may be carry-over from other donors' samples. The CDR3 runs from the conserved cysteine through the conserved F or W. A D gene is named only where the DNA matches it firmly. A clone size is listed for some rows: how often the clone was seen (once, few, many), or a class if it is expanded.

d_call j_call clone_size v_call cdr3_aa cdr3_nt
NA TRBJ1-5 few TRBV28 CASSFTMNNQPQHF TGTGCCAGCAGCTTCACAATGAACAATCAGCCCCAGCATTTT
NA TRBJ2-2 NA TRBV9 CASSDRFNTGELFF TGTGCCAGCAGTGACAGATTTAACACCGGGGAGCTGTTTTTT
TRBD1 TRBJ2-5 NA TRBV5-5 CASSFPGQQETQYF TGTGCCAGCAGCTTTCCGGGACAGCAAGAGACCCAGTACTTC
TRBD1 TRBJ2-1 few TRBV6-8 CASSYSPGGEWNEQFF TGTGCCAGCAGTTACTCTCCAGGGGGCGAGTGGAATGAGCAGTTCTTC
NA TRBJ2-3 few TRBV5-1 CASSLEVQAGTDTQYF TGCGCCAGCAGCTTGGAGGTCCAAGCGGGCACAGATACGCAGTATTTT
NA TRBJ1-1 many TRBV7-3 CASSFGGVTEAFF TGTGCCAGCAGCTTTGGGGGGGTTACTGAAGCTTTCTTT
NA TRBJ2-7 NA TRBV28 CASSGPGQSYEQYF TGTGCCAGCAGTGGGCCGGGGCAGTCCTACGAGCAGTACTTC
NA TRBJ2-5 NA TRBV7-8 CASSLGQAEQETQYF TGTGCCAGCAGCTTAGGACAAGCGGAACAAGAGACCCAGTACTTC
TRBD1 TRBJ1-2 NA TRBV28 CASSALGQGPLDGYTF TGTGCCAGCAGCGCCCTCGGACAGGGGCCACTTGATGGCTACACCTTC
NA TRBJ2-1 many TRBV7-2 CASSLRDPRWGEQFF TGTGCCAGCAGTCTCCGGGACCCAAGGTGGGGTGAGCAGTTCTTC
TRBD2 TRBJ2-3 NA TRBV12-3/TRBV12-4 CASSLHQAGKGGDTQYF TGTGCCAGCAGTCTCCACCAAGCGGGAAAGGGAGGAGATACGCAGTATTTT